This T cell receptor (beta chain) originates from a study of blood T cell repertoires in COVID-19. About the research overall: The United States, Italy and Spain provided the acute and convalescent COVID-19 samples. Nucleic acid was either cDNA or gDNA, and it came from T cells, B-cell-depleted T cells, or PBMCs.

Profiled with immunoSEQ multiplex PCR; TCRdb holds only in-frame clones, not every one. The sample consists of over 70,000 clones, about 75% of them appearing once. CDR1 is SGHKS and CDR2 is YYEKEE in the germline V gene (reference sequence). The ends were cut back, 0 bases at V and 1 base at J, with 10 bases in the middle. The CDR3 spans 16 residues. V usage is TRBV5-5 and J usage is TRBJ1-4; no firm D call. The sequenced material came from peripheral blood. The clonotype was recovered from a woman over 75 with acute or convalescent COVID-19. CDR3 loop: CASSLAEGVTNEKLFF. The CDR3 DNA reads TGTGCCAGCAGCTTGGCCGAGGGTGTAACTAATGAAAAACTGTTTTTT.